The rows below give T cell receptor beta chains drawn from one sample of a study of glioma-infiltrating T cells. TCRdb fed the multiplex PCR reads into MiXCR, producing one record per CDR3 protein. The table lists 300,000 to 450,000 distinct CDR3 sequences, about 40% of them singletons, with 12% in the top ten. The specimen sequenced was glioma tissue, nonneoplastic brain tissue, or PBMCs (not recorded which). The origin of the receptors is a human donor with low-grade glioma or glioblastoma, undergoing nonglioma brain surgery, or in good health (not recorded which). Each CDR3 is given with its conserved first and last residue. D genes are given only for firm matches. Clone size is stated in some rows and not others, as once, few, many or a class when expanded.

j_gene,v_gene,d_gene,abundance,CDR3aa,CDR3nt
TRBJ2-3,TRBV7-9,TRBD2,once,CASSSGLARTDTQYF,TGTGCCAGCAGCTCAGGACTAGCCCGCACAGATACGCAGTATTTT
TRBJ2-4,TRBV6-1,NA,few,CASSQGDGQGPINIQYF,TGTGCCAGCAGCCAGGGAGATGGCCAGGGACCGATAAACATTCAGTACTTC
TRBJ1-1,TRBV10-3,TRBD1,many,CAISYGGQLLNTEAFF,TGTGCCATCAGCTACGGGGGACAGTTACTGAACACTGAAGCTTTCTTT
TRBJ2-1,TRBV4-1,NA,NA,CASSQDFTHYNEQFF,TGCGCCAGCAGCCAAGATTTTACTCACTACAATGAGCAGTTCTTC
TRBJ2-1,TRBV28,TRBD2,few,CASSSLLAESYNEQFF,TGTGCCAGCAGTTCCCTCCTAGCGGAGTCCTACAATGAGCAGTTCTTC
TRBJ2-3,TRBV6-2/TRBV6-3,NA,many,CASSYGGLFTDTQYF,TGTGCCAGCAGTTACGGAGGGCTCTTTACAGATACGCAGTATTTT
TRBJ2-3,TRBV7-2,NA,once,CASSLEASWGTDTKYF,TGTGCCAGCAGCCTAGAGGCTAGCTGGGGCACAGATACGAAGTATTTT
TRBJ2-5,TRBV18,NA,NA,CASSNQETKYF,TGTGCCAGCTCAAACCAAGAGACCAAGTACTTC
TRBJ2-3,TRBV27,TRBD2,many,CASSASSWGLAGTESTDTQYF,TGTGCCAGCAGTGCATCAAGTTGGGGACTAGCGGGAACCGAAAGCACAGATACGCAGTATTTT
TRBJ1-4,TRBV5-4,NA,NA,CASSWTAKSEKLFF,TGTGCCAGCAGCTGGACAGCCAAGAGTGAAAAACTGTTTTTT
TRBJ2-1,TRBV28,NA,many,CASSPLGKEQFF,TGTGCCAGCAGTCCCTTAGGGAAAGAGCAGTTCTTC
TRBJ2-3,TRBV27,NA,NA,CVSTPLGFSSTDTQYF,TGTGTTAGCACCCCACTAGGGTTTTCAAGCACAGATACGCAGTATTTT
TRBJ2-7,TRBV20-1,NA,NA,CSARDPPKTNEQYF,TGCAGTGCTAGAGATCCCCCCAAAACCAACGAGCAGTACTTC
TRBJ2-2,TRBV25-1,NA,NA,CASSESGQWNTGELFF,TGTGCCAGCAGTGAAAGTGGACAATGGAACACCGGGGAGCTGTTTTTT
TRBJ1-1,TRBV5-1,NA,NA,CASSGWADMDTEAFF,TGCGCAAGCAGCGGCTGGGCCGACATGGACACTGAAGCTTTCTTT
TRBJ2-7,TRBV4-2,TRBD2,NA,CASSQVQREAYEQYF,TGTGCCAGCAGCCAAGTCCAGCGGGAGGCCTACGAGCAGTACTTC
TRBJ2-7,TRBV20-1,TRBD2,NA,CSARRLAGEYEQYF,TGCAGTGCCAGAAGGCTAGCGGGAGAGTACGAGCAGTACTTC
TRBJ2-7,TRBV6-2/TRBV6-3,TRBD2,many,CASRGGVYEQYF,TGTGCCAGCAGGGGGGGGGTCTACGAGCAGTACTTC
TRBJ2-5,TRBV6-6,NA,few,CANSYSNRAETQYF,TGTGCCAACAGTTACTCGAACAGGGCAGAGACCCAGTACTTC
TRBJ2-5,TRBV6-1,NA,NA,CASSEEAQETQHF,TGCGCCAGCAGTGAAGAGGCCCAAGAGACCCAGCACTTC
TRBJ1-2,TRBV2,NA,few,CASSSTREANYGYTF,TGTGCCAGCAGTTCTACCAGGGAAGCTAACTATGGCTACACCTTC
TRBJ2-1,TRBV20-1,TRBD2,NA,CSARDVREDREQFF,TGCAGTGCTAGAGACGTCCGGGAGGACCGTGAGCAGTTCTTT
TRBJ2-5,TRBV7-2,NA,many,CASSLVGETQYF,TGTGCCAGCAGCTTAGTGGGAGAGACCCAGTACTTC
TRBJ2-1,TRBV5-6,NA,few,CASSGIGTINEQFF,TGTGCCAGCAGCGGTATCGGGACCATCAATGAGCAGTTCTTC
TRBJ1-4,TRBV4-1,TRBD1,few,CASSQASGGVEKLFF,TGCGCCAGCAGCCAAGCTTCAGGGGGCGTTGAAAAACTGTTTTTT